In this sample, the clone carrying this T cell receptor (beta chain) turned up many times. The antigen remains unidentified. TCRdb re-processed the PCR reads through MiXCR. Among roughly 23,000 clones listed, 18% were seen once. This sample is drawn from a study of metastatic and nonmetastatic thyroid tumors. General study points: Significantly greater TCR beta diversity was reportedly found in malignant thyroid tumors than in benign nodules (in blood and tumor).

Germline CDR1 and CDR2: DFQATT and SNEGSKA (reference sequence). This CDR3 is 15 amino acids long. Germline trimming cut 5 bases from V and 5 bases from J; bases unmatched to any gene: 7. Treatment of any kind had been given to no patient before thyroid surgery. This chain connects TRBV20-1 to TRBJ2-5, with 14 bases fitting TRBD2. The specimen was adjacent normal tissue. This TCR came from a male donor with papillary thyroid cancer or a benign thyroid nodule (not recorded which). Some clones in this sample may be carry-over from other donors' samples. The CDR3 spells CSAGTSGGQEETQYF. In DNA form, the CDR3 reads TGCAGTGCTGGGACTAGCGGGGGCCAAGAGGAGACCCAGTACTTC.